These T cell receptor beta chains were read from a single sample in a study of blood T cell repertoires in COVID-19. TCRdb's copy holds only in-frame clones and misses some; the assay was immunoSEQ multiplex PCR. The sample carries about 170,000 clones, 89% recorded once. The sequencing input was PBMCs or T cells enriched from blood (not recorded which). Receptors originate from a woman aged 18-29 years who had recovered from COVID-19. The CDR3 runs from the conserved cysteine through the conserved F or W. The order of the fields is J gene, D gene, clone size, V gene, CDR3 DNA, CDR3 protein. A D gene is named only where the DNA matches it firmly. Some rows have no size entry. The others give once, few or many, or a class for an expanded clone.

>TRBJ1-5|TRBD1|once|TRBV18
TGTGCCAGCTCACCGGGTACAGGGGGTTTTCAGCCCCAGCATTTT
CASSPGTGGFQPQHF
>TRBJ2-3|-|-|TRBV10-2
TGCGCCAGCACCGTAGGCACAGATACGCAGTATTTT
CASTVGTDTQYF
>TRBJ1-2|-|-|TRBV28
TGTGCCAGCAGTTACCCCCTAGAAAATGGCTACACCTTC
CASSYPLENGYTF
>TRBJ2-7|TRBD2|many|TRBV5-1
TGCGCCAGCAGCGAAAGCGGGAGGGCCTACGAGCAGTACTTC
CASSESGRAYEQYF
>TRBJ2-3|TRBD2|-|TRBV19
TGTGCCAGTAGTCTCCGGGAGGAGGGATGGGCCACAGATACGCAGTATTTT
CASSLREEGWATDTQYF
>TRBJ2-3|TRBD2|-|TRBV30
TGTGCCTGGAGTGTTGGACTAGCGGGAGTAGATACGCAGTATTTT
CAWSVGLAGVDTQYF
>TRBJ2-7|-|-|TRBV27
TGTGCCAGCAGTTTACAGGCTTCCTACGAGCAGTACTTC
CASSLQASYEQYF
>TRBJ2-7|-|-|TRBV6-5
TGTGCCAGCAGTTCCCTGGGAGGCTCCTACGAGCAGTACTTC
CASSSLGGSYEQYF
>TRBJ2-1|TRBD2|-|TRBV9
TGTGCCAGCAGCGAGGGGAGGGGCTACAATGAGCAGTTCTTC
CASSEGRGYNEQFF
>TRBJ1-5|-|-|TRBV19
TGTGCCAGTAGTATAGATCTCCGGGGTTGGCAGCCCCAGCATTTT
CASSIDLRGWQPQHF
>TRBJ2-6|-|-|TRBV2
TGTGCCAGCAGTGCTGAGCGAGCTGGGGCCAACGTCCTGACTTTC
CASSAERAGANVLTF
>TRBJ1-2|-|-|TRBV4-3
TGCGCCAGCAGCCAAGATGGGAGACGAGCCTATGGCTACACCTTC
CASSQDGRRAYGYTF
>TRBJ2-3|TRBD2|-|TRBV4-2
TGTGCCAGCAGCCAAGCGGGAGGGCCCACAGATACGCAGTATTTT
CASSQAGGPTDTQYF
>TRBJ2-1|-|-|TRBV29-1
TGCAGCGGGCGGTTGGCGGGTGCCTACAATGAGCAGTTCTTC
CSGRLAGAYNEQFF
>TRBJ2-2|TRBD2|-|TRBV5-1
TGCGCCAGCAGCTTCGGGACTAGCGGGAGCGGTACCGGGGAGCTGTTTTTT
CASSFGTSGSGTGELFF
>TRBJ1-1|TRBD1|-|TRBV27
TGTGCCAGCAGTTTTCTTCCAGCAGGGGGAGCTTTCTTT
CASSFLPAGGAFF
>TRBJ2-1|-|-|TRBV7-3
TGTGCCAGCAGCGGAGGAGAGAGCTCCTACAATGAGCAGTTCTTC
CASSGGESSYNEQFF
>TRBJ2-1|-|-|TRBV5-1
TGCGCCAGCAGCCTAGCCCGATTAAGCTCCTACAATGAGCAGTTCTTC
CASSLARLSSYNEQFF
>TRBJ2-1|-|-|TRBV7-9
TGTGCCAGCAGCTTAGACGGGCCCCTAGCACACAATGAGCAGTTCTTC
CASSLDGPLAHNEQFF
>TRBJ2-1|TRBD2|-|TRBV14
TGTGCCAGCAGCCAAGGTCTAGCGGGAGCTGGGGGTGAGCAGTTCTTC
CASSQGLAGAGGEQFF
>TRBJ1-3|-|-|TRBV28
TGTGCCAGCAGTGTGGGGCAGGTTGGAAACACCATATATTTT
CASSVGQVGNTIYF
>TRBJ2-2|-|-|TRBV5-1
TGCGCCAGCAGCTCGAACCGGGACAGGGAGCTGTTTTTT
CASSSNRDRELFF
>TRBJ2-7|-|-|TRBV4-2
TGTGCCAGCAGCCAAGATGAGGGGGAGGGCCACAGCGAGCAGTACTTC
CASSQDEGEGHSEQYF
>TRBJ2-5|-|-|TRBV5-1
TGCGCCAGCAGCTTGCAGGGTGAGACCCAGTACTTC
CASSLQGETQYF
>TRBJ1-6|TRBD1|-|TRBV27
TGTGCCAAACCTACGGACAGGATTTCACCCCTCCACTTT
CAKPTDRISPLHF
>TRBJ2-7|-|-|TRBV30
TGTGCCTGGAGTGACAGCTCCTACGAGCAGTACTTC
CAWSDSSYEQYF
>TRBJ2-7|TRBD1|once|TRBV7-9
TGTGCCAGCAGCTTAGCATCAGGGGGTGTTCGGGAGCAGTACTTC
CASSLASGGVREQYF
>TRBJ2-7|-|-|TRBV28
TGTGCCAGCAGTTTGCCGGGAGACTACGAGCAGTACTTC
CASSLPGDYEQYF
>TRBJ2-7|-|once|TRBV18
TGTGCCAGCTCACCAGCAACAGCTCCCTACGAGCAGTACTTC
CASSPATAPYEQYF
>TRBJ2-7|TRBD2|-|TRBV28
TGTGCCAGCAGTTTAATGTCTAGCGGGAACTATCCCTACGAGCAGTACTTC
CASSLMSSGNYPYEQYF
>TRBJ2-6|-|-|TRBV28
TGTGCCAGCAGTTGGGGCGCGGCTGGGGCCAACGTCCTGACTTTC
CASSWGAAGANVLTF
>TRBJ2-2|-|-|TRBV18
TGTGCCAGCTCACCAGGTCCTAGTGATCCCGGGGAGCTGTTTTTT
CASSPGPSDPGELFF
>TRBJ2-1|TRBD1|-|TRBV28
TGTGCCAGCAAAGCGACAGGGCAGAATGAGCAGTTCTTC
CASKATGQNEQFF
>TRBJ1-6|-|-|TRBV6-5
TGTGCCAGCAGTTACGGCAGGATAAATTCACCCCTCCACTTT
CASSYGRINSPLHF
>TRBJ2-3|-|-|TRBV30
TGTGCCTGGGACCTAACAGATACGCAGTATTTT
CAWDLTDTQYF
>TRBJ2-1|-|-|TRBV24-1
TGTGCCACCAGTGGGGGGGGGCTTTACAATGAGCAGTTCTTC
CATSGGGLYNEQFF
>TRBJ2-7|TRBD2|-|TRBV19
TGTGCCTCCACTCCCTCATTTCGCGGGAGAGCCTACGAGCAGTACTTC
CASTPSFRGRAYEQYF
>TRBJ1-2|TRBD1|-|TRBV5-1
TGCGCCAGCAGCCCCGGACAGGGTTCAGCTAACTATGGCTACACCTTC
CASSPGQGSANYGYTF
>TRBJ1-5|-|-|TRBV27
TGTGCCAGCAGGATGGTATTAGATCAGCCCCAGCATTTT
CASRMVLDQPQHF
>TRBJ2-3|TRBD1|-|TRBV9
TGTGCCAGCAGCGCAATGCAGGGGGCTCGGGTGAATACGCAGTATTTT
CASSAMQGARVNTQYF
>TRBJ1-5|-|-|TRBV6-5
TGTGCCAGCAGTTACTCGACGCAGGACAGCGACCAGCATTTT
CASSYSTQDSDQHF
>TRBJ2-7|TRBD1|-|TRBV5-1
TGCGCCAGCAGCTTGGGGCAGGGGGTCAACGAGCAGTACTTC
CASSLGQGVNEQYF
>TRBJ2-2|TRBD2|-|TRBV7-9
TGTGCCAGCAGCTTACGGAGGCGGGAGGGCCAGACCGGGGAGCTGTTTTTT
CASSLRRREGQTGELFF
>TRBJ2-5|-|-|TRBV10-3
TGTGCCATCAGTGACAGGGTGCAAGAGACCCAGTACTTC
CAISDRVQETQYF
>TRBJ1-6|TRBD1|-|TRBV7-2
TGTGCCAGCAGCTTAAAAACAGGGGCTAATAATTCACCCCTCCACTTT
CASSLKTGANNSPLHF
>TRBJ2-3|TRBD2|-|TRBV6-6
TGTGCCAGCAGTTCGGGGGGGCAAGGCACAGATACGCAGTATTTT
CASSSGGQGTDTQYF
>TRBJ2-2|TRBD1|-|TRBV29-1
TGCAGCACTGGGACAGGGGGCACCGGGGAGCTGTTTTTT
CSTGTGGTGELFF
>TRBJ2-1|TRBD2|-|TRBV7-2
TGTGCCAGCAGCACCGGACTAGCGGGTGTTAAAAATGAGCAGTTCTTC
CASSTGLAGVKNEQFF
>TRBJ2-2|TRBD1|-|TRBV5-1
TGCGCCAGCACCGGGACAGAGACCACCGGGGAGCTGTTTTTT
CASTGTETTGELFF
>TRBJ2-1|TRBD1|-|TRBV4-3
TGCGCCAGCAGCCAAGAACCCCCGGGACAGGGTGTCTATGAGCAGTTCTTC
CASSQEPPGQGVYEQFF
>TRBJ2-2|TRBD2|few|TRBV4-1
TGCGCCAGCGGCACTAGCGGGAGGGACACCGGGGAGCTGTTTTTT
CASGTSGRDTGELFF
>TRBJ2-1|TRBD2|-|TRBV28
TGTGCCAGCAGTTTAATTGGACTAGCGGCGGCCAATGAGCAGTTCTTC
CASSLIGLAAANEQFF
>TRBJ2-5|TRBD2|-|TRBV28
TGTGCCAGCAGTTTGGGCCGTAGCGGGAGTGGAAGTCACCAAGAGACCCAGTACTTC
CASSLGRSGSGSHQETQYF
>TRBJ1-2|TRBD1|-|TRBV5-6
TGTGCCAGCAGCTCAACCGAGGGACAGGGGATCGGCTACACCTTC
CASSSTEGQGIGYTF
>TRBJ1-1|-|-|TRBV6-2/TRBV6-3
TGTGCCAGCAGTTACCCAGGGGAAGCTTTCTTT
CASSYPGEAFF
>TRBJ2-3|-|-|TRBV5-4
TGTGCCAGCAGCTTACCCGGTTCCACAGATACGCAGTATTTT
CASSLPGSTDTQYF